Below are 24 T cell receptor beta chains sequenced from a single sample in a study of CD8+CD57+ T cells in acquired aplastic anemia. According to the study, genomic DNA was the template for TCR beta VDJ and CDR3 profiling. TCRdb fed the reads into MiXCR, producing one record per CDR3 protein. This sample carries about 81,000 distinct CDR3 sequences, about half of them seen once, and the ten largest clones take around 63%. Sequenced sample: sorted CD4+, CD8+, or CD8+CD57+ T cells (not recorded which) from PBMCs. The receptors originated from a human donor in good health, serving as a control.

This clonotype appeared many times. The V gene is TRBV19, the J gene TRBJ1-5; a possible D gene is TRBD1 (6 bases). Germline-derived CDR1 and CDR2 are LNHDA and SQIVND (reference sequence). Trimming took off 6 bases at V and 3 bases at J, with 21 bases between the two ends. The CDR3 loop spans 17 amino acids. The CDR3: CASRSGARLRVNQPQHF. The CDR3 coding sequence is TGTGCCAGTAGATCAGGGGCGCGATTAAGGGTCAATCAGCCCCAGCATTTT.

This clonotype was observed at least ten times. The chain combines TRBV19 with TRBJ1-1; D is unresolved. Trimming removed 4 bases at V and 8 bases at J, with 11 bases between. Germline CDR1 is LNHDA and CDR2 is SQIVND (reference sequence). The CDR3 extends over 12 amino acids. CDR3 amino acids: CASSNPGTEAFF. For the CDR3, the DNA is TGTGCCAGTAGTAATCCAGGTACCGAAGCTTTCTTT.

The chain is built from TRBV29-1 and TRBJ2-7; D call uncertain. Germline lookup yields CDR1 SQVTM and CDR2 ANQGSEA. Trimming pared 1 base from V and 2 bases from J, leaving 12 bases between. The CDR3 spans 14 residues. CDR3 bases: TGCAGCGTTGAAGGGTCGAAGGATACCTACGAGCAGTACTTC. It is translated as CSVEGSKDTYEQYF.

The table lists this clonotype with a few counts. This chain's CDR3 is CASSHPAGGVNDYTF. DNA of the CDR3: TGCGCCAGCAGCCACCCAGCGGGGGGGGTAAATGACTACACCTTC. The rearrangement joins TRBV10-1 to TRBJ1-2; maybe TRBD1 (5 bases). Trimming left V 6 bases short and J 10 bases short, with 24 bases between. Per the germline V gene, CDR1 is WNHNN and CDR2 is SYGVQD (reference sequence). CDR3 size: 15 residues.

This chain links TRBV12-3 or TRBV12-4 with TRBJ2-7, with D possibly being TRBD1 or TRBD2 (5 bases each). V lost 7 bases, J lost 2 bases, and 12 bases lay in between. CDR3 length: 13 residues. The CDR3 loop reads CASKGDGTYEQYF. The CDR3 coding sequence is TGTGCCAGCAAAGGGGACGGTACCTACGAGCAGTACTTC.

This clonotype was seen many times. The genes are TRBV10-3 and TRBJ2-6, with 7 nucleotides matching TRBD2. Germline CDR1 and CDR2: ENHRY and SYGVKD. V gave up 8 bases and J gave up 2 bases; unmatched junction bases: 3. The CDR3 sequence is 14 residues long. The CDR3 DNA reads as TGTGCCATCTCGGGGACTACTGGGGCCAACGTCCTGACTTTC. Its translation is CAISGTTGANVLTF.

The V and J genes are TRBV2 and TRBJ1-5; D remains unclear. The germline gives CDR1 SNHLY, CDR2 FYNNEI. This CDR3 spans 13 amino acids. Trimming pared 4 bases from V and 5 bases from J, leaving 9 bases between. The CDR3 DNA is TGTGCCAGCAGTGTGGGTGTTTATCAGCCCCAGCATTTT. This codes for CASSVGVYQPQHF.

This clonotype was counted between two and nine times. The chain links TRBV25-1 to TRBJ1-6, with D uncertain. The ends were cut back, 9 bases at V and 5 bases at J, with 5 bases in the middle. From germline, CDR1 is MGHDK and CDR2 SYGVNS. The CDR3 is 11 residues long. In DNA form, the CDR3 reads TGTGCCAGTAGCCATAATTCACCCCTCCACTTT. Its translation is CASSHNSPLHF. The full variable domain, with the rest looked up from reference TRBV25-1 and TRBJ1-6, is EADIYQTPRYLVIGTGKKITLECSQTMGHDKMYWYQQDPGMELHLIHYSYGVNSTEKGDLSSESTVSRIRTEHFPLTLESARPSHTSQYLCASSHNSPLHFGNGTRLTVT.

The chain uses TRBV6-1 and TRBJ2-6; D may be TRBD2 (6 bases). The V gene lost 2 bases and the J gene lost 4 bases, with 18 bases spanning the gap. The germline gives CDR1 MNHNS, CDR2 SASEGT. The CDR3 sequence is 18 residues long. DNA for the CDR3: TGTGCCAGCAGTGAACTCTCCGGGAGCCCGGCCGGGGCCAACGTCCTGACTTTC. Its protein is CASSELSGSPAGANVLTF.

This clonotype was counted ten times or more. The chain joins TRBV5-6 to TRBJ1-6; 9 bases match TRBD1. Germline loops: CDR1 SGHDT, CDR2 YYEEEE. This CDR3 is built from 15 residues. The J segment lost 7 bases and the V segment lost 4 bases, leaving 6 bases of the junction unmatched. The CDR3 loop reads CASSPGTGSNSPLHF. CDR3 nucleotide sequence: TGTGCCAGCAGCCCCGGGACAGGGTCGAATTCACCCCTCCACTTT.

The rearrangement uses TRBV24-1 and TRBJ1-1, with D unresolved. Germline CDR1 and CDR2: KGHDR and SFDVKD. V was pared by 7 bases and J by 6 bases, with 8 bases between. This CDR3 is built from 11 residues. The CDR3 spells CATSSTAEAFF. The CDR3 DNA sequence: TGTGCCACCAGCAGTACGGCTGAAGCTTTCTTT.

The chain joins TRBV11-1 to TRBJ2-1, with TRBD1 identical over 8 bases. The last part of the DNA fits TRBJ2-5 better; the J call may be wrong. The CDR3 length is 15 residues. In germline, CDR1 is SGHAT, CDR2 FQDESV (reference sequence). The CDR3, as DNA: TGTGCCAGCAGCTTATTCCAGGGGGCGAAGGAGACCCAGTACTTC. This encodes CASSLFQGAKETQYF.

The rearrangement joins TRBV5-4 to TRBJ2-7, with D perhaps matching TRBD1 or TRBD2 (5 bases each). This CDR3 has 14 residues. Germline CDR1 SGHNT, CDR2 YYREEE (reference sequence). V was clipped by 2 bases and J by 2 bases, with 11 bases between them. The CDR3 sequence: CASSLGTDTYEQYV. The CDR3 region has the DNA TGTGCCAGCAGCTTAGGGACCGACACCTACGAGCAGTACGTC.

This rearrangement joins TRBV29-1 to TRBJ2-1; possibly TRBD2 for D (5 bases). Germline V gene data show CDR1 as SQVTM and CDR2 as ANQGSEA. Trimming pared 4 bases from V and 4 bases from J, leaving 11 bases between. The CDR3 has 13 residues. The DNA for the CDR3 is TGCAGCGTTGGTGGAGGACTTTACAATGAGCAGTTCTTC. It specifies CSVGGGLYNEQFF.

V is TRBV25-1 and J is TRBJ1-1, with D unresolved. This CDR3 comprises 15 residues. CDR1 is MGHDK, CDR2 SYGVNS, per germline. V gave up 7 bases and J gave up 0 bases, with 15 bases separating them. The CDR3: CASTDWEGMNTEAFF. The CDR3 nucleotides read TGTGCCAGCACCGACTGGGAGGGAATGAACACTGAAGCTTTCTTT.

The sample holds a few counts of this clonotype. The CDR3 loop reads CAIRNGQTTEAFF. Written as DNA, the CDR3 is TGTGCCATCAGGAATGGACAGACCACTGAAGCTTTCTTT. The chain has TRBV10-3 and TRBJ1-1, with D possibly matching TRBD1 (6 bases). The V gene lost 6 bases and the J gene lost 4 bases, with 12 bases spanning the gap. The CDR3 contains 13 residues. Germline V gives CDR1 ENHRY, CDR2 SYGVKD.

This clonotype was seen only a few times. The chain uses TRBV2 and TRBJ2-7; 12 nucleotides agree with TRBD2. CDR3 size: 17 residues. The J segment lost 0 bases and the V segment lost 6 bases, leaving 9 bases of the junction unmatched. In germline, CDR1 is SNHLY, CDR2 FYNNEI. For the CDR3, the DNA is TGTGCCAGCAGCGTACTGACTAGCGGGGGCGTCTCCTACGAGCAGTACTTC. This translates into CASSVLTSGGVSYEQYF.

The chain joins TRBV2 to TRBJ2-6; 8 bases are a match to TRBD1. Germline V gene lookup returns CDR1 SNHLY and CDR2 FYNNEI. J was trimmed by 3 bases and V by 6 bases; bases with no gene match: 4. This CDR3 spans 15 amino acids. The CDR3 region is CASSLQGVGANVLTF. CDR3 coding DNA: TGTGCCAGCAGCCTACAGGGGGTTGGGGCCAACGTCCTGACTTTC.

In this sample, this clonotype turned up many times. The chain employs TRBV6-4 and TRBJ2-1; D ambiguous. Trimming pared 0 bases from V and 0 bases from J, leaving 9 bases between. The CDR3 spans 16 residues. CDR1 MRHNA and CDR2 SNTAGT come from the germline V gene. This CDR3 reads CASSDSKRSSYNEQFF. The CDR3, as DNA: TGTGCCAGCAGTGACTCGAAACGGAGCTCCTACAATGAGCAGTTCTTC.

This chain connects TRBV10-1 to TRBJ2-3; a possible D gene is TRBD1 (6 bases). Trimming removed 7 bases at V and 2 bases at J, with 13 bases between. The CDR3 covers 14 residues. Germline loops: CDR1 WNHNN, CDR2 SYGVQD (reference sequence). Here the CDR3 DNA reads TGCGCCAGCACCCAGGGGAAGTTCACAGATACGCAGTATTTT. As protein: CASTQGKFTDTQYF.

V and J are TRBV15 and TRBJ1-1; D may be TRBD1 (5 bases). CDR3 size: 16 residues. Between the trimmed V and J ends, which lost 0 bases and 0 bases, there was a span of 11 bases. The V gene's germline CDR1 is LNHNV and CDR2 YYDKDF (reference sequence). The CDR3 reads CATSRDGQGLNTEAFF. In DNA, the CDR3 is TGTGCCACCAGCAGAGATGGGCAGGGCTTGAACACTGAAGCTTTCTTT.

The chain recombines TRBV20-1 with TRBJ2-1, with a tentative D call TRBD1 (6 bases). This CDR3 spans 11 amino acids. The germline CDR1 and CDR2 sequences are DFQATT and SNEGSKA (reference sequence). Trimming left V 2 bases short and J 7 bases short, with 6 bases between. The CDR3 DNA sequence: TGCAGTGCTAGACAGGGGAATGAGCAGTTCTTC. It is translated as CSARQGNEQFF.

The V gene is TRBV25-1, the J gene TRBJ2-3; perhaps D is TRBD1 or TRBD2 (5 bases each). V was cut by 6 bases and J by 6 bases, with 19 bases left in between. CDR3 length: 15 amino acids. CDR1 is MGHDK and CDR2 is SYGVNS in the germline V gene. CDR3 protein: CASSLVGPGPDTQYF. CDR3 DNA sequence: TGTGCCAGCAGCTTAGTGGGGCCGGGGCCTGATACGCAGTATTTT.

This clonotype was observed at least ten times. The chain couples TRBV7-9 to TRBJ2-3; 9 nucleotides agree with TRBD2. The CDR3 length is 15 residues. Germline loops: CDR1 SEHNR, CDR2 FQNEAQ (reference sequence). Germline trimming cut 5 bases from V and 2 bases from J; bases unmatched to any gene: 5. CDR3 sequence reads: CASSRGLADTDTQYF. CDR3 coding DNA: TGTGCCAGCAGCCGGGGACTAGCCGACACAGATACGCAGTATTTT.